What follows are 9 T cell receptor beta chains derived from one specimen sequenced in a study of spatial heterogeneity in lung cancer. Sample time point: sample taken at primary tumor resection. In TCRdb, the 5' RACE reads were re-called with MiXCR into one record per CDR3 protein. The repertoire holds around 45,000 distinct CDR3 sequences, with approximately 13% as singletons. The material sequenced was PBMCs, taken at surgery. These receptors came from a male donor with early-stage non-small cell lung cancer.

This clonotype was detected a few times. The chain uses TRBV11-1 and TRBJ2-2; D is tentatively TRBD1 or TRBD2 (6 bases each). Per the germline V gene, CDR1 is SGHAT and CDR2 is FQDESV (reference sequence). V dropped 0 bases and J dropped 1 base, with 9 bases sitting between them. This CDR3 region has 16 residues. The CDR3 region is CASSLARGQNTGELFF. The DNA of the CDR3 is TGTGCCAGCAGCTTAGCGCGGGGACAGAACACCGGGGAGCTGTTTTTT. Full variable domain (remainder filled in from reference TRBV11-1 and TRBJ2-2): EAEVAQSPRYKITEKSQAVAFWCDPISGHATLYWYRQILGQGPELLVQFQDESVVDDSQLPKDRFSAERLKGVDSTLKIQPAELGDSAMYLCASSLARGQNTGELFFGEGSRLTVL.

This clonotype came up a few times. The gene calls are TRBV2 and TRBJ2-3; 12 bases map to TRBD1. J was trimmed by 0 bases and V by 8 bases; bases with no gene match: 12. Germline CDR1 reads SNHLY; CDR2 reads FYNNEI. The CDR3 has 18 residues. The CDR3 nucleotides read TGTGCCAGCTCGACGCCGGGACAGGGGGCTGTGAGCACAGATACGCAGTATTTT. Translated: CASSTPGQGAVSTDTQYF.

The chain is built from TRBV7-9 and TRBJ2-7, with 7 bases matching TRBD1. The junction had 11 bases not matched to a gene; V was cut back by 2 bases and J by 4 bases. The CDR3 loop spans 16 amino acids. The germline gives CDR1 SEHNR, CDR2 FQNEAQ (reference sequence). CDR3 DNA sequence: TGTGCCAGCAGCTTACCGGGGACAGATCTTCTGTACGAGCAGTACTTC. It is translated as CASSLPGTDLLYEQYF. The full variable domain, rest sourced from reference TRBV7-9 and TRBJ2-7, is DTGVSQNPRHKITKRGQNVTFRCDPISEHNRLYWYRQTLGQGPEFLTYFQNEAQLEKSRLLSDRFSAERPKGSFSTLEIQRTEQGDSAMYLCASSLPGTDLLYEQYFGPGTRLTVT.

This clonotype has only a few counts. CDR3 nucleotide sequence: TGTGCCAGCAGCCGTGGGGGGGGATACAATGAGCAGTTCTTC. Amino acid sequence: CASSRGGGYNEQFF. The gene calls are TRBV6-5 and TRBJ2-1; TRBD2 matches 7 bases. The trim removed 6 bases at V and 4 bases at J, leaving 6 bases unmatched. The CDR3 loop spans 14 amino acids. Looked up from germline, CDR1 is MNHEY and CDR2 is SVGAGI.

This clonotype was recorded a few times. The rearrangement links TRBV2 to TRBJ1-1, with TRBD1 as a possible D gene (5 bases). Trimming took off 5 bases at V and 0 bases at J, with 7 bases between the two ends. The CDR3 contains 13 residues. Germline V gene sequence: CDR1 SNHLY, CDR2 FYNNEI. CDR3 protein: CASSSGLNTEAFF. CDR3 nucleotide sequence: TGTGCCAGCAGTTCAGGGCTGAACACTGAAGCTTTCTTT.

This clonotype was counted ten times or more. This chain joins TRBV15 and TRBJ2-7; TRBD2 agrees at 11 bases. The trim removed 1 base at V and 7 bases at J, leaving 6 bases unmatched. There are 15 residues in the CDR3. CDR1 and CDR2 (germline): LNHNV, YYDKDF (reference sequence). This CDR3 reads CATSRATSGIKEQYF. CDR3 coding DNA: TGTGCCACCAGCAGAGCGACTAGCGGGATTAAAGAGCAGTACTTC.

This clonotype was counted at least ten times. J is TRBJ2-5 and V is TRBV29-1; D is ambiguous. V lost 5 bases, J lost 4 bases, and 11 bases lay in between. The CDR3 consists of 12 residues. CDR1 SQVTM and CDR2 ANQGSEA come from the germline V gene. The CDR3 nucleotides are TGCAGCGTTAGGACGCCTGGAGAGACCCAGTACTTC. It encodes CSVRTPGETQYF.

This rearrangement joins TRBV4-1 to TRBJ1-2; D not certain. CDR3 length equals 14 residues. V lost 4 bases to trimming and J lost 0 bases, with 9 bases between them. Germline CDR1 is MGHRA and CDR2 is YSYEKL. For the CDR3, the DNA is TGCGCCAGCAGCCCGAGCAGTACTAACTATGGCTACACCTTC. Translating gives CASSPSSTNYGYTF.

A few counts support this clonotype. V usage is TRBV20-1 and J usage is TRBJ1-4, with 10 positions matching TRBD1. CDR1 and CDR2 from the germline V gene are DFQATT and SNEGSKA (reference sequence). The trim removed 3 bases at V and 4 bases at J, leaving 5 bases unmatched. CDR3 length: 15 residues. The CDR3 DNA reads TGCAGTGCTAGCCCAAGGACAGGGGGTAATGAAAAACTGTTTTTT. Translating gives CSASPRTGGNEKLFF.